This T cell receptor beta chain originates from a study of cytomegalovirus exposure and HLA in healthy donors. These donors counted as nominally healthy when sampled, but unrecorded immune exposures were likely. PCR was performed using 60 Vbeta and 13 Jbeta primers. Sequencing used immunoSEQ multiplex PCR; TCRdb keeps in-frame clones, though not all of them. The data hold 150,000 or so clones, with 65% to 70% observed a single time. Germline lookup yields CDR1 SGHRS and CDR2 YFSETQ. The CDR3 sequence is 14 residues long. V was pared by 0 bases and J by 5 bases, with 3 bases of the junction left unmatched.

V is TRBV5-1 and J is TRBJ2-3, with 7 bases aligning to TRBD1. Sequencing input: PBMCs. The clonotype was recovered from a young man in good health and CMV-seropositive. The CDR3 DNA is TGCGCCAGCAGCTTGGGACAGGGATTAGATACGCAGTATTTT. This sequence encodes CASSLGQGLDTQYF.